These 31 T cell receptor beta chains were sequenced from one sample in a study of T cell repertoires in cytomegalovirus infection (dated by TCRdb to the late 2010s). These TCRs are of unknown antigen specificity. The sample's treatment or condition label is to be understood as: in vitro stimulation with specific CMV peptide epitopes to enrich CMV-specific T cells. TCRdb lists the instrument as Illumina HiSeq 1500. Using fastp at Q25 and MiXCR, TCRdb reprocessed the public reads and kept productive beta chains. When rows share a CDR3 protein, they turn into one entry using the most common DNA and genes. For this sample there are 27,000 or so distinct CDR3 sequences; 15% to 20% appear just once. Together, the top ten hold 70% to 90% of the sample. The sequences come from CD8+ T cells from cultured PBMCs, collected from culture after CMV antigen stimulation. The origin of the receptors is a human donor in good health (CMV status not recorded). Some clones in this sample may be carry-over from other donors' samples.

The chain joins TRBV6-5 to TRBJ2-1; D perhaps matches TRBD1 (6 bases). The V gene lost 11 bases and the J gene lost 6 bases, with 11 bases spanning the gap. The CDR3 is made up of 11 amino acids. Germline V CDR1 and CDR2: MNHEY, SVGAGI. CDR3 loop: CASQGVNEQFF. The CDR3 DNA is TGTGCCTCACAGGGTGTCAATGAGCAGTTCTTC.

The genes are TRBV12-3 or TRBV12-4 and TRBJ1-2; 8 bases map to TRBD1. This CDR3 is 12 amino acids long. Unmatched junction bases numbered 2, after V lost 7 bases and J lost 4 bases. CDR3 region: CASTDRVYGYTF. The CDR3 DNA follows: TGTGCCAGCACGGACAGGGTCTATGGCTACACCTTC.

V gene TRBV12-3 or TRBV12-4 combines with J gene TRBJ1-6; D gene ambiguous. The CDR3 has 18 amino acids. The V gene lost 3 bases and the J gene lost 2 bases, with 17 bases spanning the gap. The CDR3 nucleotides are TGTGCCAGCAGTTTCGTTATTGGCAGCCGGACCTATAATTCACCCCTCCACTTT. This sequence encodes CASSFVIGSRTYNSPLHF.

The chain employs TRBV5-1 and TRBJ2-7; no definite D call. Germline V gene data show CDR1 as SGHRS and CDR2 as YFSETQ. V dropped 4 bases and J dropped 3 bases, with 5 bases sitting between them. CDR3 length: 11 amino acids. For the CDR3, the DNA is TGCGCCAGCAGCGACAACTACGAGCAGTACTTC. Its translation: CASSDNYEQYF.

This chain links TRBV7-6 with TRBJ2-3; tentatively, D is TRBD1 (6 bases). Trimming stripped 5 bases from V and 0 bases from J, with 15 bases between. Germline V gene sequence: CDR1 SGHVS, CDR2 FNYEAQ. This CDR3 is built from 16 residues. CDR3 coding DNA: TGTGCCAGCAGCCAGGGGACAACCACTAGCACAGATACGCAGTATTTT. Its protein product is CASSQGTTTSTDTQYF.

J is TRBJ2-7 and V is TRBV20-1; 7 nucleotides line up with TRBD1. The CDR3 loop spans 15 amino acids. V was pared by 5 bases and J by 1 base, with 11 bases of the junction left unmatched. Germline V gene data show CDR1 as DFQATT and CDR2 as SNEGSKA (reference sequence). In DNA, the CDR3 is TGCAGTGCTCGCCCCCCGGACAGGCCATCCTACGAGCAGTACTTC. Residues: CSARPPDRPSYEQYF.

This clonotype has ten or more counts. This rearrangement joins TRBV7-6 to TRBJ1-5; TRBD1 might be the D (5 bases). Trimming cost V 1 base and J 6 bases, with 10 bases left between them. CDR1 is SGHVS and CDR2 is FNYEAQ in the germline V gene. This CDR3 contains 14 residues. The CDR3 spells CASSLGVGVQPQHF. The CDR3 DNA sequence: TGTGCCAGCAGCTTAGGGGTGGGGGTTCAGCCCCAGCATTTT.

The table lists this clonotype with a few counts. J is TRBJ2-3 and V is TRBV7-2, with 7 bases matching TRBD2. Germline V gene sequence: CDR1 SGHTA, CDR2 FQGNSA. V shed 1 base, J shed 2 bases, and the junction held 12 bases outside the gene matches. The length of the CDR3 is 18 residues. The CDR3 sequence: CASSLDAWGGDYTDTQYF. CDR3 sequence (DNA): TGTGCCAGCAGCTTAGACGCGTGGGGGGGGGACTACACAGATACGCAGTATTTT.

There are a few counts of this clonotype. The rearrangement joins TRBV7-9 to TRBJ1-2; D not resolved. V was trimmed by 1 base and J by 1 base, leaving 4 bases between them. Germline V gene sequence: CDR1 SEHNR, CDR2 FQNEAQ (reference sequence). CDR3 length: 13 residues. Here the CDR3 DNA reads TGTGCCAGCAGCTTAGTTGGTAACTATGGCTACACCTTC. It codes for CASSLVGNYGYTF.

This clonotype was counted a few times. The chain joins TRBV6-1 to TRBJ2-1; D might be TRBD2 (6 bases). Looked up from germline, CDR1 is MNHNS and CDR2 is SASEGT. Trimming left V 7 bases short and J 1 base short, with 26 bases between. This CDR3 spans 19 amino acids. The CDR3 sequence: CASTFIGIYTEGSYNEQFF. Written as DNA, the CDR3 is TGTGCCAGCACCTTCATTGGGATCTACACGGAGGGATCCTACAATGAGCAGTTCTTC.

This clonotype was observed a few times. The chain has TRBV25-1 and TRBJ1-1, with D unclear. The CDR3 totals 14 residues. From germline, CDR1 is MGHDK and CDR2 SYGVNS. Trimming cost V 0 bases and J 4 bases, with 9 bases left between them. The DNA for the CDR3 is TGTGCCAGCAGTGAATACCTGTGGGGCACTGAAGCTTTCTTT. Translation gives CASSEYLWGTEAFF.

The J gene is TRBJ1-5, the V gene TRBV7-2, with a possible D match to TRBD1 (6 bases). V was shortened by 4 bases and J by 0 bases, with 16 bases between the two germline ends. CDR3 size: 17 residues. Per the germline V gene, CDR1 is SGHTA and CDR2 is FQGNSA. DNA for the CDR3: TGTGCCAGCAGCTCCTCGGACAGCCGGTTTAGCAATCAGCCCCAGCATTTT. Translating gives CASSSSDSRFSNQPQHF.

The chain is built from TRBV7-2 and TRBJ2-7; D gene ambiguous. V lost 3 bases to trimming and J lost 2 bases, with 14 bases between them. This CDR3 comprises 15 residues. CDR1 SGHTA and CDR2 FQGNSA come from the germline V gene. CDR3 nucleotide sequence: TGTGCCAGCAGCTTGATGCGGAGTGGGACCTACGAGCAGTACTTC. This sequence encodes CASSLMRSGTYEQYF. Looking up the rest from reference TRBV7-2 and TRBJ2-7 gives the full variable domain: GAGVSQSPSNKVTEKGKDVELRCDPISGHTALYWYRQSLGQGLEFLIYFQGNSAPDKSGLPSDRFSAERTGGSVSTLTIQRTQQEDSAVYLCASSLMRSGTYEQYFGPGTRLTVT.

This clonotype was found many times. Here the CDR3 DNA reads TGTGCCAGCAGCGGCCGCACAGGGTGGCGCACTGAAGCTTTCTTT. It encodes CASSGRTGWRTEAFF. The chain has TRBV7-2 and TRBJ1-1, with a tentative D call TRBD1 (6 bases). Trimming cost V 5 bases and J 4 bases, with 17 bases left between them. The CDR3 contains 15 residues. CDR1 is SGHTA and CDR2 is FQGNSA in the germline V gene.

The rearrangement uses TRBV5-1 and TRBJ2-7; 7 nucleotides line up with TRBD1. Trimming took 9 bases from V and 5 from J; bases not matched to a gene: 14. The CDR3 loop spans 14 amino acids. The germline CDR1 and CDR2 sequences are SGHRS and YFSETQ. The DNA for the CDR3 is TGCGCCACCGCCCGGAAACGAGGGGGCGACGAGCAGTACTTC. This gives the protein CATARKRGGDEQYF.

This clonotype was observed many times. This sequence joins TRBV4-3 and TRBJ1-4; D call uncertain. Germline CDR1 is LGHNA and CDR2 is YSLEER. With 0 bases removed from V and 2 bases from J, the gap between germline ends came to 19 bases. This CDR3 spans 19 amino acids. The CDR3, as DNA: TGCGCCAGCAGCCAAGATGGCATCGAGACTAGTTGGACTAATGAAAAACTGTTTTTT. Amino acid sequence: CASSQDGIETSWTNEKLFF.

This clonotype was counted at least ten times. The gene calls are TRBV23-1 and TRBJ1-6; the D is unclear. TRBV23-1 carries the ORF label, with uncertain function. Trimming removed 3 bases at V and 8 bases at J, with 2 bases between. The CDR3 covers 11 residues. The CDR3 nucleotides read TGCGCCAGCAGTCAGTATTCACCCCTCCACTTT. It translates to CASSQYSPLHF.

CDR3 nucleotide sequence: TGTGCCATCAGTCCCCCCGGCCCCGACAGAAGCTCCTACAATGAGCAGTTCTTC. Its protein product is CAISPPGPDRSSYNEQFF. V gene TRBV10-3 combines with J gene TRBJ2-1; weak D call: TRBD1 (5 bases). V was pared by 5 bases and J by 0 bases, with 20 bases between. Germline CDR1 reads ENHRY; CDR2 reads SYGVKD. The CDR3 spans 18 residues.

This clonotype has just a few counts. The chain carries TRBV20-1 and TRBJ2-7; D perhaps matches TRBD1 (6 bases). V was pared by 5 bases and J by 7 bases, with 18 bases between. CDR1 is DFQATT and CDR2 is SNEGSKA in the germline V gene (reference sequence). The CDR3 runs 13 residues. The CDR3 coding sequence is TGCAGTGCTGGACAGAGACCCTTAGGGGAGCAGTACTTC. As protein: CSAGQRPLGEQYF.

This clonotype was counted only a few times. This chain uses TRBV7-2 with TRBJ2-7, with 8 bases aligning to TRBD1. Germline CDR1 is SGHTA and CDR2 is FQGNSA. This CDR3 has 13 amino acids. V shed 4 bases, J shed 6 bases, and the junction held 5 bases outside the gene matches. CDR3 in amino acids: CASSYTGGSEQYF. Written as DNA, the CDR3 is TGTGCCAGCAGCTATACAGGGGGAAGCGAGCAGTACTTC.

The table lists this clonotype with a few counts. The rearrangement links TRBV7-2 to TRBJ2-3, with D maybe TRBD2 (7 bases). Germline assignment: CDR1 SGHTA and CDR2 FQGNSA. CDR3 size: 15 residues. The V and J ends lost 4 bases and 2 bases respectively, with 13 bases between them. The CDR3 DNA sequence: TGTGCCAGCAGCTCGGGGGGCCGAAACACAGATACGCAGTATTTT. It specifies CASSSGGRNTDTQYF.

This clonotype was counted a few times. This chain joins TRBV7-8 and TRBJ1-6; TRBD1 is a possible D gene (5 bases). The CDR3 runs to 15 residues. V was cut by 1 base and J by 7 bases, with 11 bases left in between. The germline V gene has CDR1 SGHVS and CDR2 FQNEAQ. The CDR3 bases are TGTGCCAGCAGCTTAGTGGGGGTTTTCAATTCACCCCTCCACTTT. Translation: CASSLVGVFNSPLHF.

This clonotype showed up just a few times. The junction does not match germline at one end; this may be a read error. V usage is TRBV6-1 and J usage is TRBJ2-6; D not certain. Germline CDR1 reads MNHNS; CDR2 reads SASEGT. The CDR3 sequence is 14 residues long. The CDR3, as DNA: TGTGCCAGCAGGGAAGGGTCTGGGGCCAACGTCCTGACTTTC. Translation gives CASREGSGANVLTF.

In its sample, this clonotype was seen a few times. This chain connects TRBV7-6 to TRBJ2-2; D ambiguous. V lost 1 base and J 5 bases, leaving 17 bases between the germline ends. This CDR3 spans 17 amino acids. CDR1 is SGHVS and CDR2 is FNYEAQ in the germline V gene. CDR3 in amino acids: CASSLGRGSRRTGELFF. CDR3 sequence (DNA): TGTGCCAGCAGCTTAGGGAGAGGATCCCGGCGGACCGGGGAGCTGTTTTTT.

This clonotype showed up just a few times. The rearrangement joins TRBV28 to TRBJ1-4; D is uncertain. The germline CDR1 and CDR2 sequences are MDHEN and SYDVKM. The CDR3 totals 13 residues. V was pared by 3 bases and J by 3 bases, with 5 bases between. The CDR3: CASSFRSNEKLFF. The CDR3 region has the DNA TGTGCCAGCAGTTTCAGGTCTAATGAAAAACTGTTTTTT.

This clonotype appeared a few times. The V call is TRBV6-1, the J call TRBJ1-4, with D possibly matching TRBD1 (5 bases). The CDR3 has 14 amino acids. Per germline, CDR1 MNHNS and CDR2 SASEGT. Trimming shortened V by 0 bases and J by 7 bases, and 9 bases separated the two germline ends. CDR3 sequence reads: CASSEAWDFEKLFF. The CDR3 DNA follows: TGTGCCAGCAGTGAAGCGTGGGACTTTGAAAAACTGTTTTTT.

The table lists this clonotype with a few counts. V is TRBV20-1 and J is TRBJ1-6, with a weak D call TRBD1 (5 bases). Trimming shortened V by 4 bases and J by 12 bases, and 19 bases separated the two germline ends. This CDR3 has 14 amino acids. CDR1 is DFQATT and CDR2 is SNEGSKA in the germline V gene (reference sequence). The CDR3, as DNA: TGCAGTGCTACCCCTGGCGGAGGGGCGGAACCCCTCCACTTT. Translating it yields CSATPGGGAEPLHF.

The chain employs TRBV28 and TRBJ2-4; 9 bases are a match to TRBD2. The CDR3 has 14 residues. Trimming at V came to 5 bases and at J to 5 bases, leaving 4 bases not matched to a gene. Per the germline V gene, CDR1 is MDHEN and CDR2 is SYDVKM. Written as DNA, the CDR3 is TGTGCCAGCAGTCTCAGGACTAGCGAAAACATTCAGTACTTC. Translating it yields CASSLRTSENIQYF. The entire variable domain, with the rest obtained from reference TRBV28 and TRBJ2-4, is as follows: DVKVTQSSRYLVKRTGEKVFLECVQDMDHENMFWYRQDPGLGLRLIYFSYDVKMKEKGDIPEGYSVSREKKERFSLILESASTNQTSMYLCASSLRTSENIQYFGAGTRLSVL.

This clonotype was seen a few times. The chain combines TRBV7-2 with TRBJ2-6; 8 bases match TRBD1. V shed 4 bases and J 4 bases; nucleotides not matched to a gene: 9. This CDR3 region has 17 residues. Germline values: CDR1 SGHTA, CDR2 FQGNSA. The CDR3 is CASSSDRAPSGANVLTF. The CDR3 DNA reads as TGTGCCAGCAGCTCGGACAGGGCGCCTAGCGGGGCCAACGTCCTGACTTTC.

The rearrangement joins TRBV27 to TRBJ2-7, with a weak D call TRBD2 (6 bases). V lost 3 bases, J lost 4 bases, and 13 bases lay in between. Germline assignment: CDR1 MNHEY and CDR2 SMNVEV (reference sequence). This CDR3 contains 14 residues. The CDR3 reads CASSFAGRYYEQYF. The CDR3 coding sequence is TGTGCCAGCAGTTTTGCAGGGAGGTATTACGAGCAGTACTTC.

V and J are TRBV4-3 and TRBJ1-2; 8 bases line up with TRBD1. The germline V gene encodes CDR1 LGHNA and CDR2 YSLEER. The CDR3 sequence is 16 residues long. With 1 base clipped from V and 3 bases from J, the junction kept 7 bases outside the gene matches. CDR3 sequence: CASSQARDRLYYGYTF. The CDR3 nucleotides read TGCGCCAGCAGCCAAGCACGGGACAGGTTGTACTATGGCTACACCTTC.